This is a list of T cell receptor beta chains from one sample in a study of blood T cell repertoires in COVID-19. Profiled with immunoSEQ multiplex PCR; TCRdb holds only in-frame clones, not every one. The sample records some 97,000 clones, more than 75% being singletons. Sequencing was done on a sample of peripheral blood. These receptors were obtained from a human donor in a cohort sampled during active COVID-19. The CDR3 runs from the conserved cysteine through the conserved F or W. Fields, in order: J gene, V gene, D gene, CDR3 length, CDR3 DNA, CDR3 protein. A D gene is named only where the DNA matches it firmly.

>TRBJ2-5|TRBV24-1|TRBD1|16
TGTGCCACCAGTGACCCCGGACAGGGGGCCGGTGAGACCCAGTACTTC
CATSDPGQGAGETQYF
>TRBJ1-2|TRBV5-4|-|14
TGTGCCAGCAGCTTGGGACAGCCTGCCGGAGGCTACACCTTC
CASSLGQPAGGYTF
>TRBJ2-7|TRBV5-1|TRBD1|16
TGCGCCAGCAGCGTGTCTACAGGGGGTGTCTCCTACGAGCAGTACTTC
CASSVSTGGVSYEQYF
>TRBJ2-5|TRBV4-3|-|15
TGCGCCAGCAGCCAAGATAGGGGGGGCTGGGAGACCCAGTACTTC
CASSQDRGGWETQYF
>TRBJ2-7|TRBV10-3|TRBD2|13
TGTGCCACCTTGACTAGCGGGGGGTGGGAGCAGTACTTC
CATLTSGGWEQYF
>TRBJ2-3|TRBV14|TRBD1|14
TGTGCCAGCAGCCACGGGACAGCCACAGATACGCAGTATTTT
CASSHGTATDTQYF
>TRBJ2-3|TRBV6-5|-|11
TGTGCCAGCAGTTACTTTAATACGCAGTATTTT
CASSYFNTQYF
>TRBJ2-6|TRBV27|-|15
TGTGCCAGCAGTCCCCGACAGACTGGGGCCAACGTCCTGACTTTC
CASSPRQTGANVLTF
>TRBJ1-3|TRBV15|-|13
TGTGCCACCAGCAGAGAGACAGGAAACACCATATATTTT
CATSRETGNTIYF
>TRBJ1-3|TRBV5-5|-|15
TGTGCCAGCAGCTTGGAACAGGCCTCTGGAAACACCATATATTTT
CASSLEQASGNTIYF
>TRBJ1-1|TRBV4-3|-|14
TGCGCCAGCAGCCTTAGAGGAACAACCCTTCAAGCTTTCTTT
CASSLRGTTLQAFF
>TRBJ1-4|TRBV2|-|13
TGTGCCAGCCGGAGGGGGGGGAATGAAAAACTGTTTTTT
CASRRGGNEKLFF
>TRBJ2-3|TRBV10-3|TRBD2|18
TGTGCCATCAGCATGAGTTTCCGGACTAGCGGCCACACAGATACGCAGTATTTT
CAISMSFRTSGHTDTQYF
>TRBJ1-6|TRBV9|-|15
TGTGCCAGCAGCGATACGAGCTCCTATAATTCACCCCTCCACTTT
CASSDTSSYNSPLHF
>TRBJ1-1|TRBV10-3|TRBD1|17
TGTGCCATCAGTGAGAGCCAGACAGGGGCGCGGGGCACTGAAGCTTTCTTT
CAISESQTGARGTEAFF
>TRBJ1-4|TRBV27|-|16
TGTGCCAGCAGTCTGACCGACAGTGCAACTAATGAAAAACTGTTTTTT
CASSLTDSATNEKLFF
>TRBJ2-2|TRBV27|TRBD1|16
TGTGCCAGCACCCCGGGGCAGGGGGCAGGGACCGGGGAGCTGTTTTTT
CASTPGQGAGTGELFF
>TRBJ1-1|TRBV10-2|-|13
TGCGCCAGCAAGTTTGGAGTGAACACTGAAGCTTTCTTT
CASKFGVNTEAFF
>TRBJ1-6|TRBV2|TRBD1|14
TGTGCCAGCAGCCAGGGACAGCTAAATTCACCCCTCCACTTT
CASSQGQLNSPLHF
>TRBJ1-1|TRBV10-3|TRBD1|14
TGTGCCATCAGAGAGACAGGGGTGAACACTGAAGCTTTCTTT
CAIRETGVNTEAFF
>TRBJ1-6|TRBV6-5|-|14
TGTGCCAGCAGTTACGGGCAGTCTAATTCACCCCTCCACTTT
CASSYGQSNSPLHF
>TRBJ1-1|TRBV5-6|-|13
TGTGCCAGCAGCTTTGCCGGGAGCACTGAAGCTTTCTTT
CASSFAGSTEAFF
>TRBJ2-2|TRBV2|TRBD2|14
TGTGCCAGCAGTGGCGGGGGGATCACCGGGGAGCTGTTTTTT
CASSGGGITGELFF
>TRBJ2-1|TRBV5-4|-|14
TGTGCCAGCAGCTTGCGACGGGACAACAATGAGCAGTTCTTC
CASSLRRDNNEQFF
>TRBJ2-7|TRBV12-3/TRBV12-4|-|11
TGTGCCAGCAGTTCCTCGTACGAGCAGTACTTC
CASSSSYEQYF
>TRBJ1-2|TRBV7-9|TRBD1|19
TGTGCCAGCAGCCGACGGATAGGGACAGGGGGTATGTCAGGAGATGGCTACACCTTC
CASSRRIGTGGMSGDGYTF
>TRBJ1-1|TRBV6-5|-|13
TGTGCCAGCAGCTACACAGAAAACACTGAAGCTTTCTTT
CASSYTENTEAFF
>TRBJ1-1|TRBV29-1|TRBD1|15
TGCAGCGGCTACCTTGGACAGGTATCTAACACTGAAGCTTTCTTT
CSGYLGQVSNTEAFF